The sample holds many counts of the clone carrying this TCR beta chain. Every TCR cDNA molecule bore its own unique molecular identifier. In TCRdb, the 5' RACE reads were re-called with MiXCR into one record per CDR3 protein. This sample carries tens of thousands of distinct CDR3 sequences, under 8% of them seen once, and the ten largest clones take approximately 14%. The record originates from a study of spatial heterogeneity in lung cancer. In the study overall: Among detected sequences, beta-chain ones consistently exceeded alpha-chain ones in number.

The time point was: sample taken at primary tumor resection. The input material, whole RNA from tumor, nontumor lung or frozen PBMC, was sequenced unsorted. The donors comprised 60 to 80 untreated early-stage non-small cell lung cancer patients. This CDR3 is 16 amino acids long. Trimming took off 1 base at V and 7 bases at J, with 20 bases between the two ends. Germline V CDR1 and CDR2: MGHRA, YSYEKL. The source material was PBMCs, sampled at surgery. The chain is built from TRBV4-1 and TRBJ2-7; D remains ambiguous. This receptor was identified in a male donor with early-stage non-small cell lung cancer. CDR3 bases: TGCGCCAGCAGCCAAGTCAATCTAGTAAGGTTTGAGGAGCAGTACTTC. Protein product: CASSQVNLVRFEEQYF.